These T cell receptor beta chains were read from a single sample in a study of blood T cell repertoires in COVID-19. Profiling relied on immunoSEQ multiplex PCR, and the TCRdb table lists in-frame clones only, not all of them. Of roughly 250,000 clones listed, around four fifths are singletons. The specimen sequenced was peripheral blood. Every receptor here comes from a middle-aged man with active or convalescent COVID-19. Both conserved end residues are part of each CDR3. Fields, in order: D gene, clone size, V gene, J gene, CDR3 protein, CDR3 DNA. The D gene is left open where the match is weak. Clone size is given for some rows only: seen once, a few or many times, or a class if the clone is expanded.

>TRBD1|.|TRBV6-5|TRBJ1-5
CASSKTGNQPQHF
TGTGCCAGCAGTAAGACAGGGAACCAGCCCCAGCATTTT
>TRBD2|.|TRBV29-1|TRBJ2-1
CTMTRTSAYNEQFF
TGCACCATGACCAGGACTAGCGCCTACAATGAGCAGTTCTTC
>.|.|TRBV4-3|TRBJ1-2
CASSQGSSFRGGYTF
TGCGCCAGCAGCCAGGGATCGTCATTCAGGGGTGGCTACACCTTC
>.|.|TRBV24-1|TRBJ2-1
CATSDFRQSQFF
TGTGCCACCAGTGATTTTCGACAATCGCAGTTCTTC
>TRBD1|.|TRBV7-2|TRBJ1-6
CASSLVLTGGSPLHF
TGTGCCAGCAGCTTAGTTTTGACAGGGGGATCACCCCTCCACTTT
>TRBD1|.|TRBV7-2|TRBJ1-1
CASSLGQGALNTEAFF
TGTGCCAGCAGCTTGGGACAGGGGGCCTTGAACACTGAAGCTTTCTTT
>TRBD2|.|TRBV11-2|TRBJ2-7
CASSLVTSGKIYEQYF
TGTGCCAGCAGCTTAGTAACGAGCGGGAAGATCTACGAGCAGTACTTC
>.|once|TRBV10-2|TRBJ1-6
CATLGWTALNSPLHF
TGCGCCACCCTAGGCTGGACAGCCCTCAACTCACCCCTCCACTTT
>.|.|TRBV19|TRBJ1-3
CASRLGATGNTIYF
TGTGCCAGTAGACTAGGAGCCACTGGAAACACCATATATTTT
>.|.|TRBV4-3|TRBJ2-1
CASSQDWGEGNEQFF
TGCGCCAGCAGCCAAGATTGGGGAGAGGGCAATGAGCAGTTCTTC
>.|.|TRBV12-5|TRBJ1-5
CASGLVPAPPSEGNQPQHF
TGTGCTAGTGGTTTGGTACCGGCCCCCCCTTCTGAGGGCAATCAGCCCCAGCATTTT
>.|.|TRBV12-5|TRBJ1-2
CASGPQGGRYGYTF
TGTGCTAGTGGCCCCCAGGGCGGGAGGTATGGCTACACCTTC
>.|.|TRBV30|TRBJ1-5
CAWSPAGREHQPQHF
TGTGCCTGGAGTCCCGCGGGGCGCGAGCATCAGCCCCAGCATTTT
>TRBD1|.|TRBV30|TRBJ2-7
CAWGTGVEQYF
TGTGCCTGGGGGACAGGGGTCGAGCAGTACTTC
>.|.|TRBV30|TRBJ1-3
CARDETSGNTIYF
TGTGCCCGGGACGAAACTTCTGGAAACACCATATATTTT
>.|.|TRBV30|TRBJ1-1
CAWSPRTEAFF
TGTGCCTGGAGTCCCAGAACTGAAGCTTTCTTT
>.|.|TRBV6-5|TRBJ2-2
CASRDRGGELFF
TGTGCCAGCAGGGACCGGGGTGGGGAGCTGTTTTTT
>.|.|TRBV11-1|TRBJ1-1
CASSASLQGLAFF
TGTGCCAGCAGCGCCTCCCTACAGGGATTGGCTTTCTTT
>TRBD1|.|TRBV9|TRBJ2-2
CASSVGRQGVGELFF
TGTGCCAGCAGCGTAGGTCGACAGGGTGTCGGGGAGCTGTTTTTT
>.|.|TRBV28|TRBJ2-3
CAGGEGRTDTQYF
TGTGCCGGGGGCGAGGGGCGCACAGATACGCAGTATTTT
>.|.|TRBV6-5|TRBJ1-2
CASSMDTYGYTF
TGTGCCAGCAGCATGGACACGTATGGCTACACCTTC
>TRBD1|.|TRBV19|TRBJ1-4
CASSVRTGNEKLFF
TGTGCCAGTAGTGTCCGGACAGGAAATGAAAAACTGTTTTTT
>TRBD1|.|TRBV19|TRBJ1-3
CASSLDRASSGNTIYF
TGTGCCAGTAGTTTGGACAGGGCGTCCTCTGGAAACACCATATATTTT
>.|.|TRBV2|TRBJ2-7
CASRTGPGGEQYF
TGTGCCAGCAGGACGGGTCCCGGCGGCGAGCAGTACTTC
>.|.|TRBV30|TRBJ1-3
CAWSVRLGGGISGNTIYF
TGTGCCTGGAGTGTAAGGCTTGGGGGAGGGATCTCTGGAAACACCATATATTTT
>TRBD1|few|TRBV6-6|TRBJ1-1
CASSTGAGNTEAFF
TGTGCCAGCAGTACAGGGGCTGGAAACACTGAAGCTTTCTTT
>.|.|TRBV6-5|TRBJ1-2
CASSYSGSAGYTF
TGTGCCAGCAGTTACTCCGGGTCAGCGGGCTACACCTTC
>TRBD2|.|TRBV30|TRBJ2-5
CAWRRLAGEWKETQYF
TGTGCCTGGCGCAGACTAGCGGGAGAGTGGAAAGAGACCCAGTACTTC
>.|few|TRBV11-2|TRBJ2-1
CASSLRGDSYNEQFF
TGTGCCAGCAGCTTAAGAGGAGACTCCTACAATGAGCAGTTCTTC
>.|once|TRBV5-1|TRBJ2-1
CASSLGGRGHEQFF
TGCGCCAGCAGCTTGGGTGGGAGAGGGCATGAGCAGTTCTTC
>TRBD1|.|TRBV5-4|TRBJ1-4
CASSQQGWEKLFF
TGTGCCAGCAGCCAACAGGGGTGGGAAAAACTGTTTTTT
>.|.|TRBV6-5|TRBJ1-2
CASSSPSDSYGYTF
TGTGCCAGCAGTTCTCCCTCGGACAGCTATGGCTACACCTTC
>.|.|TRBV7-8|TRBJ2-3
CASSPRGTDHTDTQYF
TGTGCCAGCAGCCCCCGCGGGACGGACCACACAGATACGCAGTATTTT
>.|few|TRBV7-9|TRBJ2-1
CASRQTGNEQFF
TGTGCCAGCAGACAAACAGGGAATGAGCAGTTCTTC
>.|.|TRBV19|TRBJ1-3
CASSAQQQRNTIYF
TGTGCCAGTAGTGCCCAACAGCAAAGAAACACCATATATTTT
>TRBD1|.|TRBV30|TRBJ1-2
CAWSVGQGRNYGYTF
TGTGCCTGGAGTGTCGGACAGGGTAGAAACTATGGCTACACCTTC
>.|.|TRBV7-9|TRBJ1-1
CASSPKGVYEAFF
TGTGCCAGCAGCCCTAAAGGGGTCTATGAAGCTTTCTTT